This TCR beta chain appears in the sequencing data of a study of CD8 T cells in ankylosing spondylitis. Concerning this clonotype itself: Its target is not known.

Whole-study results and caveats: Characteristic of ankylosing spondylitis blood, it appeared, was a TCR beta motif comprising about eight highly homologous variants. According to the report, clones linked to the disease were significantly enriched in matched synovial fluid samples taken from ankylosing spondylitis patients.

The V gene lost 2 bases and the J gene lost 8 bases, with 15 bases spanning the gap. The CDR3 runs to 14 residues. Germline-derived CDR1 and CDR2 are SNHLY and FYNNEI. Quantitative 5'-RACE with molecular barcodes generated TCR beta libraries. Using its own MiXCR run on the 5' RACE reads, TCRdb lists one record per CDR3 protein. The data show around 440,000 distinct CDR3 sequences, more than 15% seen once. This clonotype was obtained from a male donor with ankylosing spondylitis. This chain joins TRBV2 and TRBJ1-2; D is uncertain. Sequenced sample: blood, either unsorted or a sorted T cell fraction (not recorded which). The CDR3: CASSELLGQFGYTF. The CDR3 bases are TGTGCCAGCAGTGAATTGCTTGGGCAGTTCGGCTACACCTTC.